This entry lists 27 T cell receptor beta chains sequenced from one sample in a study of response to subunit inactivated influenza vaccine (dated by TCRdb to the late 2010s). The library was prepared using RT-PCR. The reads were generated on an Illumina HiSeq 2500. TCRdb reprocessing: public reads trimmed at Q25 with fastp, clones called with MiXCR, in-frame beta chains kept. A single entry per CDR3 protein holds the most common genes and DNA from its merged rows. Counted in this sample were 400,000 to 550,000 distinct CDR3 sequences; 25% of them appeared once. The biggest ten clones account for approximately 2% of the sample. Here the sequenced sample was CD4+ T cells sorted from PBMCs, taken more than 4 days after vaccination. The source of these receptors is a man aged 45-65 years who received an inactivated influenza vaccine. Donor details come from another sample of the same person, matched by shared clones.

This clonotype was picked up a small number of times. The chain links TRBV29-1 to TRBJ1-1, with 7 bases fitting TRBD1. This CDR3 contains 14 residues. The germline CDR1 and CDR2 sequences are SQVTM and ANQGSEA. The V gene end was trimmed by 6 bases and the J gene end by 0 bases; junction bases not matched to a gene: 7. CDR3 residues: CSVLGQNLNTEAFF. The CDR3, as DNA: TGCAGCGTCCTGGGACAGAACTTGAACACTGAAGCTTTCTTT.

This clonotype was observed a handful of times. The chain links TRBV19 to TRBJ2-7; a possible D gene is TRBD2 (7 bases). Germline V gene data show CDR1 as LNHDA and CDR2 as SQIVND (reference sequence). V was shortened by 5 bases and J by 0 bases, with 23 bases between the two germline ends. The CDR3 extends over 18 amino acids. In nucleotides, the CDR3 is TGTGCCAGTAGTGTCGGTTGGCGGGGGCCCAGGAGCTCCTACGAGCAGTACTTC. Amino acid sequence: CASSVGWRGPRSSYEQYF. The entire variable domain, with the rest obtained from reference TRBV19 and TRBJ2-7, is as follows: DGGITQSPKYLFRKEGQNVTLSCEQNLNHDAMYWYRQDPGQGLRLIYYSQIVNDFQKGDIAEGYSVSREKKESFPLTVTSAQKNPTAFYLCASSVGWRGPRSSYEQYFGPGTRLTVT.

This clonotype has only a few counts. The chain combines TRBV9 with TRBJ2-1, with D tentatively TRBD1 (7 bases). V was shortened by 2 bases and J by 4 bases, with 13 bases between the two germline ends. Germline CDR1 reads SGDLS; CDR2 reads YYNGEE. The CDR3 spans 15 residues. The CDR3 reads CASSVVQGGYNEQFF. CDR3 nucleotide sequence: TGTGCCAGCAGCGTTGTCCAGGGGGGTTACAATGAGCAGTTCTTC.

This clonotype has just a few counts. The chain employs TRBV12-3 or TRBV12-4 and TRBJ2-2; D not resolved. Trimming removed 0 bases from V and 6 bases from J, with 5 bases in between. The CDR3 has 13 residues. The CDR3 nucleotides are TGTGCCAGCAGTTTAGCGCAAGCCGGGGAGCTGTTTTTT. This gives the protein CASSLAQAGELFF.

This clonotype has just a few counts. This chain connects TRBV29-1 to TRBJ2-7; D might be TRBD2 (5 bases). Trimming took off 4 bases at V and 3 bases at J, with 10 bases between the two ends. The CDR3 is 12 residues long. Germline V gene data show CDR1 as SQVTM and CDR2 as ANQGSEA. The CDR3 sequence is CSVGGQYYEQYF. The CDR3 DNA sequence: TGCAGCGTTGGCGGGCAGTACTACGAGCAGTACTTC.

This clonotype was detected a few times. The rearrangement links TRBV6-5 to TRBJ2-6; 8 bases fit TRBD1. Per the germline V gene, CDR1 is MNHEY and CDR2 is SVGAGI. The ends lost 4 bases at V and 1 base at J; junction bases unmatched: 6. The CDR3 contains 17 residues. This chain's CDR3 is CASSSDRGVSGANVLTF. The CDR3 DNA reads TGTGCCAGCAGTTCCGACAGGGGAGTTTCTGGGGCCAACGTCCTGACTTTC.

This rearrangement joins TRBV12-3 or TRBV12-4 to TRBJ2-5; 13 bases are a match to TRBD2. V lost 3 bases and J lost 4; bases outside the gene matches: 8. The CDR3 runs 17 residues. CDR3 protein: CASSFGLAGAGGETQYF. CDR3 nucleotide sequence: TGTGCCAGCAGTTTCGGACTAGCGGGGGCTGGGGGAGAGACCCAGTACTTC.

Only a few counts were recorded for this clonotype. The V and J genes are TRBV20-1 and TRBJ2-7; 10 nucleotides agree with TRBD2. Germline V gives CDR1 DFQATT, CDR2 SNEGSKA (reference sequence). Trimming cost V 2 bases and J 5 bases; bases outside gene matches: 12. This CDR3 is built from 16 residues. CDR3 coding DNA: TGCAGTGCTAGACCTAGCGGGAGTTTTAGTGGGAACGAGCAGTACTTC. As protein: CSARPSGSFSGNEQYF.

The chain has TRBV2 and TRBJ1-5, with a possible D match to TRBD1 (5 bases). This CDR3 is built from 13 residues. CDR1 and CDR2 (germline): SNHLY, FYNNEI. V was trimmed by 4 bases and J by 9 bases, leaving 13 bases between them. The CDR3 DNA follows: TGTGCCAGCAGTGGAGGGGCCGAAACGCCCCAGCATTTT. Its protein product is CASSGGAETPQHF.

This clonotype was observed at least ten times. This chain joins TRBV27 and TRBJ1-2; D ambiguous. V lost 5 bases and J lost 4, with 11 bases in between. From germline, CDR1 is MNHEY and CDR2 SMNVEV (reference sequence). The CDR3 contains 13 residues. The chain's CDR3 is CASSTAGIYGYTF. For the CDR3, the DNA is TGTGCCAGCAGTACTGCGGGGATCTATGGCTACACCTTC.

This clonotype was counted a few times. The chain employs TRBV6-1 and TRBJ2-2, with D uncertain. The CDR3 is 13 amino acids. Germline values: CDR1 MNHNS, CDR2 SASEGT. Between the trimmed V and J ends, which lost 7 bases and 5 bases, there was a span of 11 bases. As DNA, the CDR3 is TGTGCCAGCATAAACGAAGGGACCGGGGAGCTGTTTTTT. Translation: CASINEGTGELFF.

The chain uses TRBV20-1 and TRBJ1-5; a possible D gene is TRBD1 (5 bases). Trimming took 0 bases from V and 6 from J, leaving 18 bases between them. The CDR3 has 16 amino acids. Germline CDR1 reads DFQATT; CDR2 reads SNEGSKA (reference sequence). In nucleotides, the CDR3 is TGCAGTGCTAGAGATCGGTCGGCAGGGTCAGGTCAGCCCCAGCATTTT. Encoded protein: CSARDRSAGSGQPQHF.

V usage is TRBV5-1 and J usage is TRBJ2-7; tentative D call: TRBD2 (6 bases). Trimming removed 0 bases from V and 2 bases from J, with 27 bases in between. CDR1 and CDR2 (germline): SGHRS, YFSETQ. The CDR3 runs to 20 residues. CDR3 DNA: TGCGCCAGCAGCTTGGCCGCGTTTTTAGGGACTGACACCGTCCCCTACGAGCAGTACTTC. It translates to CASSLAAFLGTDTVPYEQYF.

V gene TRBV12-3 or TRBV12-4 combines with J gene TRBJ1-2; D perhaps matches TRBD1 (6 bases). V dropped 3 bases and J dropped 4 bases, with 15 bases sitting between them. The CDR3 totals 15 residues. Here the CDR3 reads CASSFGGVRSYGYTF. As DNA, the CDR3 is TGTGCCAGCAGTTTTGGGGGCGTACGGAGCTATGGCTACACCTTC.

This clonotype turned up a few times. The rearrangement uses TRBV10-2 and TRBJ1-5; D not certain. Germline V gene lookup returns CDR1 WSHSY and CDR2 SAAADI. The V gene lost 2 bases and the J gene lost 1 base, with 12 bases spanning the gap. This CDR3 has 16 residues. The CDR3 region is CASSERAGPSNQPQHF. CDR3 sequence (DNA): TGCGCCAGCAGTGAGAGGGCAGGCCCCAGCAATCAGCCCCAGCATTTT.

This clonotype was observed a handful of times. The rearrangement joins TRBV10-1 to TRBJ2-3; D may correspond to TRBD1 or TRBD2 (6 bases each). V was shortened by 8 bases and J by 5 bases, with 20 bases between the two germline ends. Germline CDR1 reads WNHNN; CDR2 reads SYGVQD (reference sequence). This CDR3 contains 15 residues. Here the CDR3 DNA reads TGCGCCAGCCCCGAAGGGGGGCGACGGAGAGATACGCAGTATTTT. Its translation: CASPEGGRRRDTQYF.

This clonotype was counted a few times. The chain uses TRBV4-1 and TRBJ2-1; 13 positions agree with TRBD2. Germline loops: CDR1 MGHRA, CDR2 YSYEKL. CDR3 length: 16 amino acids. The ends lost 4 bases at V and 4 bases at J; junction bases unmatched: 4. CDR3 loop: CASSRETSGGYNEQFF. The DNA for the CDR3 is TGCGCCAGCAGCCGAGAGACTAGCGGGGGGTACAATGAGCAGTTCTTC.

This clonotype appeared a few times. The rearrangement links TRBV18 to TRBJ2-2, with 9 nucleotides matching TRBD2. The ends lost 2 bases at V and 6 bases at J; junction bases unmatched: 7. This CDR3 region has 16 residues. From germline, CDR1 is KGHSH and CDR2 LQKENI. CDR3 coding DNA: TGTGCCAGCTCACCAGTTGGTAGCGGGAGTTCCGGGGAGCTGTTTTTT. It is translated as CASSPVGSGSSGELFF.

This clonotype occurred many times. The V and J genes are TRBV12-3 or TRBV12-4 and TRBJ2-5, with 10 bases matching TRBD2. The CDR3 length is 14 residues. Unmatched junction bases numbered 6, after V lost 6 bases and J lost 5 bases. The CDR3 nucleotides are TGTGCCAGCAGCCAACGTAGCGGGAGGGAGACCCAGTACTTC. Translating it yields CASSQRSGRETQYF.

The V call is TRBV29-1, the J call TRBJ1-4, with TRBD1 matching 7 bases. V lost 6 bases, J lost 3 bases, and 4 bases stayed unmatched. CDR3 length: 13 amino acids. The germline V gene has CDR1 SQVTM and CDR2 ANQGSEA. For the CDR3, the DNA is TGCAGCGTCCGGGACAGCCCTAATGAAAAACTGTTTTTT. Amino acid sequence: CSVRDSPNEKLFF.

The chain couples TRBV24-1 to TRBJ2-7, with TRBD1 as a possible D gene (5 bases). The CDR3 covers 11 residues. Germline V gene data show CDR1 as KGHDR and CDR2 as SFDVKD. The V gene lost 7 bases and the J gene lost 4 bases, with 7 bases spanning the gap. Written as DNA, the CDR3 is TGTGCCACCAGCCAGGGTTACGAGCAGTACTTC. The encoded protein is CATSQGYEQYF.

This clonotype was found a few times. The rearrangement links TRBV27 to TRBJ2-3; 12 bases are a match to TRBD2. The length of the CDR3 is 16 residues. After removal of 6 bases from V and 4 bases from J, the junction contained 8 bases not matched to a gene. CDR1 MNHEY and CDR2 SMNVEV come from the germline V gene (reference sequence). DNA of the CDR3: TGTGCCAGCAGGTGGACTAGCGGGGTAGGGGCAGATACGCAGTATTTT. The encoded protein is CASRWTSGVGADTQYF.

In its sample, this clonotype was seen many times. The V and J genes are TRBV5-5 and TRBJ2-1, with 12 bases that match TRBD2. CDR1 and CDR2 from the germline V gene are SGHKS and YYEKEE (reference sequence). Losses at the gene ends were 4 bases for V and 7 bases for J; bases not matched to a gene: 9. The CDR3 length is 16 residues. This CDR3 is CASSPSSGRAGNEQFF. The CDR3 DNA follows: TGTGCCAGCAGCCCCTCTAGCGGGAGGGCCGGGAATGAGCAGTTCTTC.

This clonotype was observed a few times. This rearrangement joins TRBV29-1 to TRBJ2-1; 9 bases align to TRBD1. Germline assignment: CDR1 SQVTM and CDR2 ANQGSEA. With 4 bases clipped from V and 6 bases from J, the junction kept 4 bases outside the gene matches. This CDR3 spans 13 amino acids. Here the CDR3 reads CSVVGTGFNEQFF. As DNA, the CDR3 is TGCAGCGTTGTAGGGACAGGGTTCAATGAGCAGTTCTTC.

The sample holds a few counts of this clonotype. The chain is built from TRBV6-2 or TRBV6-3 and TRBJ2-5; D is possibly TRBD2 (6 bases). Per the germline V gene, CDR1 is MNHEY and CDR2 is SVGEGT. This CDR3 is built from 18 residues. Trimming stripped 0 bases from V and 2 bases from J, with 19 bases between. CDR3 amino acids: CASSYSSGRLREQETQYF. In nucleotides, the CDR3 is TGTGCCAGCAGTTACTCGAGTGGGAGACTCCGGGAGCAAGAGACCCAGTACTTC.

This clonotype occurred a few times. The gene calls are TRBV7-2 and TRBJ2-5; D is uncertain. The germline V and J ends were trimmed by 3 bases and 9 bases, with 11 bases remaining between them. The CDR3 loop spans 12 amino acids. Germline CDR1 reads SGHTA; CDR2 reads FQGNSA. The CDR3 region is CASSLANRAQYF. The CDR3 nucleotides are TGTGCCAGCAGCTTGGCAAACCGGGCCCAGTACTTC.

The chain combines TRBV6-5 with TRBJ1-2, with 8 nucleotides matching TRBD1. The J segment lost 7 bases and the V segment lost 3 bases, leaving 1 base of the junction unmatched. The CDR3 totals 12 residues. From germline, CDR1 is MNHEY and CDR2 SVGAGI. The DNA for the CDR3 is TGTGCCAGCAGTTATACAGGGGGTGGCTACACCTTC. Protein product: CASSYTGGGYTF.